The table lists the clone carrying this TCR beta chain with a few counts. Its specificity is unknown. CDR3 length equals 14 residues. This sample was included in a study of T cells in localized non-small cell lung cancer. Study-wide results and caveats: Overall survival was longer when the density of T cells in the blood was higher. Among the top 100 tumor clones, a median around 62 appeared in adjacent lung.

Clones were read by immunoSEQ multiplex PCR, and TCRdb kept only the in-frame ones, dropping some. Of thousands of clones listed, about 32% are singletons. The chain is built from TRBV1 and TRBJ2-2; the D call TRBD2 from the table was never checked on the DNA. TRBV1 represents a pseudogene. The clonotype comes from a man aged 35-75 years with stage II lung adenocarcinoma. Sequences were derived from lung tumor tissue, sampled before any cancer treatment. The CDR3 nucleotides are TGCGCCAGCAGCCAACTAGCGGGGACCGGGGAGCTGTTTTTT. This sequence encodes CASSQLAGTGELFF.